A single sample is the source of the 9 T cell receptor beta chains below, sequenced in a study of shared clonotypes between healthy human individuals. Libraries were prepared by immunoSEQ multiplex PCR; TCRdb keeps only in-frame clonotypes and omits some of them. The sample lists more than 80,000 clones, 67% occurring once. Source material: memory CD8+ T cells sorted from blood. Specified subset: CD45RO+ cells pooled with CCR7-negative TemRA cells. The receptors come from a young man in good health.

This chain connects TRBV9 to TRBJ2-5, with TRBD2 as a possible D gene (6 bases). The CDR3 consists of 16 residues. V lost 4 bases and J lost 5, with 21 bases in between. Germline V gene data show CDR1 as SGDLS and CDR2 as YYNGEE. This CDR3 reads CASSPLGSGGGETQYF. In nucleotides, the CDR3 is TGTGCCAGCAGCCCTCTAGGGAGCGGAGGAGGGGAGACCCAGTACTTC.

This clone was counted a few times. The same CDR3 arises from other DNA sequences in this sample as well. This chain connects TRBV6-5 to TRBJ2-7; no firm D call. The V end lost 6 bases, the J end lost 4 bases, and 10 bases lay between the germline ends. This CDR3 comprises 12 residues. CDR1 MNHEY and CDR2 SVGAGI come from the germline V gene. The chain's CDR3 is CASRSTGYEQYF. In DNA form, the CDR3 reads TGTGCCAGCAGGTCCACTGGTTACGAGCAGTACTTC.

In its sample, this clone was seen once. This rearrangement joins TRBV27 to TRBJ2-5, with D perhaps TRBD2 (6 bases). Trimming took 7 bases from V and 1 from J, leaving 19 bases between them. This CDR3 spans 16 amino acids. Germline assignment: CDR1 MNHEY and CDR2 SMNVEV (reference sequence). In DNA form, the CDR3 reads TGTGCCAGCACCCAAAGGGGCCCCGGGGGCCAAGAGACCCAGTACTTC. It translates to CASTQRGPGGQETQYF.

This chain links TRBV7-6 with TRBJ2-1; D is possibly TRBD1 or TRBD2 (5 bases each). Trimming pared 2 bases from V and 8 bases from J, leaving 19 bases between. The germline V gene has CDR1 SGHVS and CDR2 FNYEAQ. The CDR3 loop spans 16 amino acids. CDR3 nucleotides: TGTGCCAGCAGCTTAAATGCAGGGATGGGAGTATATGAGCAGTTCTTC. This encodes CASSLNAGMGVYEQFF.

The chain uses TRBV7-2 and TRBJ2-7, with D uncertain. Germline assignment: CDR1 SGHTA and CDR2 FQGNSA. CDR3 length: 14 amino acids. Deletions cut 6 bases from V and 3 bases from J, with 15 bases between. In DNA form, the CDR3 reads TGTGCCAGCAGGTGGGGTCGAGCTAGCTACGAGCAGTACTTC. Amino acid sequence: CASRWGRASYEQYF.

The gene calls are TRBV5-1 and TRBJ1-1, with D maybe TRBD1 (5 bases). Trimming cost V 1 base and J 4 bases, with 11 bases left between them. The length of the CDR3 is 14 residues. Germline lookup yields CDR1 SGHRS and CDR2 YFSETQ. The CDR3 is CASSLFQGLTEAFF. The CDR3 bases are TGCGCCAGCAGCTTGTTCCAGGGACTCACTGAAGCTTTCTTT. Full variable domain (rest looked up from reference TRBV5-1 and TRBJ1-1): KAGVTQTPRYLIKTRGQQVTLSCSPISGHRSVSWYQQTPGQGLQFLFEYFSETQRNKGNFPGRFSGRQFSNSRSEMNVSTLELGDSALYLCASSLFQGLTEAFFGQGTRLTVV.

The J gene is TRBJ2-2, the V gene TRBV6-5; D is undetermined. The CDR3 loop spans 12 amino acids. Trimming removed 5 bases from V and 3 bases from J, with 4 bases in between. CDR1 and CDR2 from the germline V gene are MNHEY and SVGAGI. For the CDR3, the DNA is TGTGCCAGCAGTCCCCACACCGGGGAGCTGTTTTTT. This sequence encodes CASSPHTGELFF.

This clone was detected only once. J is TRBJ2-1 and V is TRBV6-5; TRBD2 agrees at 12 bases. Per germline, CDR1 MNHEY and CDR2 SVGAGI. This CDR3 contains 13 residues. The junction had 5 bases not matched to a gene; V was cut back by 9 bases and J by 8 bases. CDR3 coding DNA: TGTGCCAGTGGACTAGCGGGAAGTGATGAGCAGTTCTTC. Its protein product is CASGLAGSDEQFF.

Worth noting for this clone: The junction differs from germline at one of its ends, possibly a read error. The chain carries TRBV7-7 and TRBJ2-3; D uncertain. The germline V gene has CDR1 SSHAT and CDR2 FNYEAQ (reference sequence). The CDR3 totals 13 residues. The CDR3 region has the DNA TGTGCTAGCAGCTTAGGGCCGGCAGATACGCAGTATTTT. Residues: CASSLGPADTQYF.